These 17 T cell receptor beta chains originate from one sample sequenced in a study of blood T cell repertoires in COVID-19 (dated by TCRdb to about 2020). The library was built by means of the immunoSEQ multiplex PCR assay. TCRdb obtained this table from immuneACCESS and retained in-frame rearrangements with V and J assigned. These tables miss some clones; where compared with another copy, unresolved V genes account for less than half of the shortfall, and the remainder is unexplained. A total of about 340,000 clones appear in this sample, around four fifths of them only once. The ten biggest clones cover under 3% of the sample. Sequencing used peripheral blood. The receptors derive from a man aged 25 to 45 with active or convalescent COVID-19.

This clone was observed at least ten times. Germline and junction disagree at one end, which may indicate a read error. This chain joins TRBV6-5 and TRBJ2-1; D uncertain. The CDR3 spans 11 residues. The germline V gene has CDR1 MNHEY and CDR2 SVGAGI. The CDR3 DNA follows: TGTGCCAGCAGGTACTACAATGAGCAGTTCTTC. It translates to CASRYYNEQFF.

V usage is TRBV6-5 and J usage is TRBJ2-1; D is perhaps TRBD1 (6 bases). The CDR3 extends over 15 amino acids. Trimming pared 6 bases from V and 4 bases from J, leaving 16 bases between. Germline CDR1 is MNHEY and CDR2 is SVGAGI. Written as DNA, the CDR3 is TGTGCCAGCAGGGTGACAGGTCACCCATACAATGAGCAGTTCTTC. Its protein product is CASRVTGHPYNEQFF.

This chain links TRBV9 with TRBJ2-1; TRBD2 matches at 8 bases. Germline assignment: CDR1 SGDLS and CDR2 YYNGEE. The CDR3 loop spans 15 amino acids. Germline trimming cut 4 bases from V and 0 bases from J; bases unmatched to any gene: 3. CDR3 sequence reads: CASSTTSGSYNEQFF. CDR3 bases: TGTGCCAGCAGCACAACTAGCGGCTCCTACAATGAGCAGTTCTTC. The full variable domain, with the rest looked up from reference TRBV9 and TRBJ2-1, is DSGVTQTPKHLITATGQRVTLRCSPRSGDLSVYWYQQSLDQGLQFLIQYYNGEERAKGNILERFSAQQFPDLHSELNLSSLELGDSALYFCASSTTSGSYNEQFFGPGTRLTVL.

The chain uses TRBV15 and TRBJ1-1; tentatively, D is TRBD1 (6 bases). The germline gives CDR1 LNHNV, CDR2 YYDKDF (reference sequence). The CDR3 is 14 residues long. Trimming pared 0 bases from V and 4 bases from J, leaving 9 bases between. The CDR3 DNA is TGTGCCACCAGCAGAGATGTCAGGGGCACTGAAGCTTTCTTT. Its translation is CATSRDVRGTEAFF.

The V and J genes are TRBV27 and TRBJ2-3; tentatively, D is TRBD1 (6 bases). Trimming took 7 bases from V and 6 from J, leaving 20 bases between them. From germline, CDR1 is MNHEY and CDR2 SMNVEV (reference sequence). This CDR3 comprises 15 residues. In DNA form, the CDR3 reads TGTGCCAGCATGGGGGCCCGGTATGAGTTGGATACGCAGTATTTT. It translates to CASMGARYELDTQYF.

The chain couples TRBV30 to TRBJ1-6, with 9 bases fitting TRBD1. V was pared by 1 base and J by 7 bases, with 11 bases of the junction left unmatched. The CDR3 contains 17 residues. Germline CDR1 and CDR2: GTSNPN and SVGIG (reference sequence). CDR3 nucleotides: TGTGCCTGGAGTGGGGAAGACCCGGACAGGGGAAATTCACCCCTCCACTTT. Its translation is CAWSGEDPDRGNSPLHF.

CDR3 in amino acids: CSGTGNPHETQYF. In DNA form, the CDR3 reads TGCAGCGGGACAGGGAATCCCCACGAGACCCAGTACTTC. V is TRBV29-1 and J is TRBJ2-5; 8 bases agree with TRBD1. Germline CDR1 and CDR2: SQVTM and ANQGSEA. This CDR3 has 13 amino acids. V was clipped by 7 bases and J by 5 bases; unmatched bases: 9.

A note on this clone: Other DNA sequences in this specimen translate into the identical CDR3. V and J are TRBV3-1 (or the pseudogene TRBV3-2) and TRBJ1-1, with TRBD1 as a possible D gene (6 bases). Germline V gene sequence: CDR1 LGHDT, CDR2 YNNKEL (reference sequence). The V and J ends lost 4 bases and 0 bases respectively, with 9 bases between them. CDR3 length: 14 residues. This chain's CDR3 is CASSLGQLNTEAFF. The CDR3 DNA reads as TGTGCCAGCAGCCTCGGACAGTTGAACACTGAAGCTTTCTTT.

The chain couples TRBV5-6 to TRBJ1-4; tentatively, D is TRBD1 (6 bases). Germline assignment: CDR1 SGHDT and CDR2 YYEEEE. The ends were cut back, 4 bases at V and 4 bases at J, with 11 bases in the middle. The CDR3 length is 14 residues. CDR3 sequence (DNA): TGTGCCAGCAGCGTTGGGACATATAATGAAAAACTGTTTTTT. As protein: CASSVGTYNEKLFF.

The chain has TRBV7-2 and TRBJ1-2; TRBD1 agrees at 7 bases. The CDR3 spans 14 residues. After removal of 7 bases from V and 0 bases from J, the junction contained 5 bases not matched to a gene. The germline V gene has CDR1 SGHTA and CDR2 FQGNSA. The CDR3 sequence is CASTWGTANYGYTF. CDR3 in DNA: TGTGCCAGCACCTGGGGGACAGCTAACTATGGCTACACCTTC.

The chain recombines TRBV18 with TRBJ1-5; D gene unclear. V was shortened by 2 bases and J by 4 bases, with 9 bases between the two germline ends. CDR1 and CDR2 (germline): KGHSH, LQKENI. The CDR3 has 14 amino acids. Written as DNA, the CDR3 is TGTGCCAGCTCACCAGAGATGAGGAATCAGCCCCAGCATTTT. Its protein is CASSPEMRNQPQHF.

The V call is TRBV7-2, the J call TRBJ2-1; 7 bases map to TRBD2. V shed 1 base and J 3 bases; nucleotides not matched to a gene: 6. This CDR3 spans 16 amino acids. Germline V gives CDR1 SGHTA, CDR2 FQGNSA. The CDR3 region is CASSLGPGRGYNEQFF. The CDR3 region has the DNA TGTGCCAGCAGCTTAGGGCCAGGGAGGGGCTACAATGAGCAGTTCTTC.

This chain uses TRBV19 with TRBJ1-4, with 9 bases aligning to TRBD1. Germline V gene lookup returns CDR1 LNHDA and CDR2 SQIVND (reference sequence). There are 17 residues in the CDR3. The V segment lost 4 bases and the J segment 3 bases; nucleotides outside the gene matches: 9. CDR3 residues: CASSRSNRGQSNEKLFF. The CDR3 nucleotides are TGTGCCAGTAGTAGATCAAACAGGGGGCAATCTAATGAAAAACTGTTTTTT. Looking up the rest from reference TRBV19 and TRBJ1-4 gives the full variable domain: DGGITQSPKYLFRKEGQNVTLSCEQNLNHDAMYWYRQDPGQGLRLIYYSQIVNDFQKGDIAEGYSVSREKKESFPLTVTSAQKNPTAFYLCASSRSNRGQSNEKLFFGSGTQLSVL.

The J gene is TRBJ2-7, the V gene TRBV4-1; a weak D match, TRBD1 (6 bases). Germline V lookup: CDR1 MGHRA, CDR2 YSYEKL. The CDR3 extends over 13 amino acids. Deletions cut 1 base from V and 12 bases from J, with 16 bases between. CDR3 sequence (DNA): TGCGCCAGCAGCCAAGGTACCAGGGGCCCTCGGTACTTC. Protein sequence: CASSQGTRGPRYF.

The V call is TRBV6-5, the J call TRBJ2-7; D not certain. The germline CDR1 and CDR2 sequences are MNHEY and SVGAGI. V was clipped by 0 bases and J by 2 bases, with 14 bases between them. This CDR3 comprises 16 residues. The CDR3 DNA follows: TGTGCCAGCAGTTACTCGGTATTAGCTGCAACCTACGAGCAGTACTTC. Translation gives CASSYSVLAATYEQYF.

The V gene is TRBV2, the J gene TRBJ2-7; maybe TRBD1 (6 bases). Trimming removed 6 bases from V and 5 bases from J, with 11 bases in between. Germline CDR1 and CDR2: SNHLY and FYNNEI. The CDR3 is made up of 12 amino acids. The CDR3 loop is CASSIQGNEQYF. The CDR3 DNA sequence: TGTGCCAGCAGCATACAGGGAAACGAGCAGTACTTC.

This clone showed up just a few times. CDR3 sequence reads: CATSRDRQGRGYGYTF. CDR3 DNA: TGTGCCACCAGCAGGGATAGACAGGGTAGGGGCTATGGCTACACCTTC. The V call is TRBV15, the J call TRBJ1-2, with 7 positions matching TRBD1. The CDR3 is 16 amino acids. Looked up from germline, CDR1 is LNHNV and CDR2 is YYDKDF (reference sequence). Unmatched junction bases numbered 11, after V lost 3 bases and J lost 4 bases.